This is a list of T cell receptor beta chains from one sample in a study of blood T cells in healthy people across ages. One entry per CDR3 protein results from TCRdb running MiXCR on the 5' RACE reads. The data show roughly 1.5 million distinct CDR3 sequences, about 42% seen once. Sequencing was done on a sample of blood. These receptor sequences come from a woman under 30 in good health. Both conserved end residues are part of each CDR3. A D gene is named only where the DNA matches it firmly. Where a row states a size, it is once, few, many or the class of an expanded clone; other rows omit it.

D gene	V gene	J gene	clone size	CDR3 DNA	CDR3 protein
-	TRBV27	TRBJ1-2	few	TGTGCCAGCAGTACCCTTCCGGGTGGCTATGGCTACACCTTC	CASSTLPGGYGYTF
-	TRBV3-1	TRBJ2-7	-	TGTGCCAGCAGCCAAGCACGAGGGGGCGAGCAGTACTTC	CASSQARGGEQYF
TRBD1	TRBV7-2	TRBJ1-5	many	TGTGCCAGCAGCTCACAGGGGAATCAGCCCCAGCATTTT	CASSSQGNQPQHF
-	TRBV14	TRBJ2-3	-	TGTGCCAGCAGCCAAGAAGGGGAGCTAAGCACAGATACGCAGTATTTT	CASSQEGELSTDTQYF
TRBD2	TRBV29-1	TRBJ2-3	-	TGCAGCGTTGTCGGGCGGGGGAGCACAGATACGCAGTATTTT	CSVVGRGSTDTQYF
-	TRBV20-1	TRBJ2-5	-	TGCAGTGCTAGGAAGGGGATAGGAGAGACCCAGTACTTC	CSARKGIGETQYF
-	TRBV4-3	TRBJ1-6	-	TGCGCCAGCAGCCAAGAGTGGAGGGGCGTTTCACCCCTCCACTTT	CASSQEWRGVSPLHF
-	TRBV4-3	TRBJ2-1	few	TGCGCCAGCAGCCTTCAGACTGCCGCTTCTGAGCAGTTCTTC	CASSLQTAASEQFF
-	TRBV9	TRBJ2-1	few	TGTGCCAGCAGCGTGGCGGTCCAGGGTTACAATGAGCAGTTCTTC	CASSVAVQGYNEQFF
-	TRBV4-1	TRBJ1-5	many	TGCGCCAGCAGCCCTCGAACAGGACTCAATCAGCCCCAGCATTTT	CASSPRTGLNQPQHF
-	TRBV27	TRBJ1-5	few	TGTGCCACCCGACAGGTTTATAGCAATCAGCCCCAGCATTTT	CATRQVYSNQPQHF
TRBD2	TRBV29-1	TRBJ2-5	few	TGCAGCGTTGGAATTGGCGGGGGGGCAAATGAGCAGTACTTC	CSVGIGGGANEQYF
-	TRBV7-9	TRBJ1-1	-	TGTGCCAGCAGCTTTCTCGTGGGACAGAACACTGAAGCTTTCTTT	CASSFLVGQNTEAFF
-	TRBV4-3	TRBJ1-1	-	TGCGCCAGCAGCCAAGACTACCTGTTTGAAGCTTTCTTT	CASSQDYLFEAFF
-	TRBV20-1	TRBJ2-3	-	TGCAGTGCTAGTGGACTGGGTTCCTACACAGATACGCAGTATTTT	CSASGLGSYTDTQYF
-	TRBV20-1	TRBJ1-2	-	TGCAGTGCTACCGACGGGGGCAAACTCTATGGCTACACCTTC	CSATDGGKLYGYTF
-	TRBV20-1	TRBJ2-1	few	TGCAGTGCTAGTAGCTCAGTTTATTACAATGAGCAGTTCTTC	CSASSSVYYNEQFF
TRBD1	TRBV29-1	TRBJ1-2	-	TGCAGCGTTGATATGCACAGGGGGTATGGCTACACCTTC	CSVDMHRGYGYTF
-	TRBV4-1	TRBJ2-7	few	TGCGCCAGCAGCCAAGGGGGCAGGGTTGGTCTCTACGAGCAGTACTTC	CASSQGGRVGLYEQYF
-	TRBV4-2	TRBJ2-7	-	TGTGCCAGCAGCCAAGTCATGAGTGGTTTGGGGAATGAGCGGTACTTC	CASSQVMSGLGNERYF
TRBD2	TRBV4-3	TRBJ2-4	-	TGCGCCAGCAGCCAAGATGTTTTTGTCCTAGCGGGACGCCCACGTCAAGACAATGAGCAGTACTTC	CASSQDVFVLAGRPRQDNEQYF
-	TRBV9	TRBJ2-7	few	TGTGCCAGCAGCGTAGAGGACACCTACTCATACGAGCAGTACTTC	CASSVEDTYSYEQYF
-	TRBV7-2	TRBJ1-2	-	TGTGCCAGCAGCTTAGCAGGCCGCGCCAGCTACACCTTC	CASSLAGRASYTF
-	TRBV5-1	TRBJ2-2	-	TGCGCCAGCAGCACACAACCGTCGAACACCGGGGAGCTGTTTTTT	CASSTQPSNTGELFF
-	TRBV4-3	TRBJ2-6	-	TGCGCCAGCAGCCAAGGAGCAGTATCTGGGGCCAACGTCCTGACTTTC	CASSQGAVSGANVLTF
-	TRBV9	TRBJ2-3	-	TGTGCCAGCAGCGCCAGGGACACCACAGATACGCAGTATTTT	CASSARDTTDTQYF
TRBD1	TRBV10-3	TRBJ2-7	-	TGTGCCATCAGTGACAGGGGGTGGGGTTACGAGCAGTACTTC	CAISDRGWGYEQYF
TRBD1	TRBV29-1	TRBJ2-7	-	TGCAGCGTTGTGGGACAGGCGACCTACGAGCAGTACTTC	CSVVGQATYEQYF
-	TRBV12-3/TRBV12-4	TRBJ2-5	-	TGTGCCAGCAGTTTACAAAAGACCCAGTACTTC	CASSLQKTQYF
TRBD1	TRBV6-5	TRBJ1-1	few	TGTGCCAGCAGCCCGACAGGGGGCCTGAACACTGAAGCTTTCTTT	CASSPTGGLNTEAFF
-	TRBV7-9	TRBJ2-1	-	TGTGCCAACGCGGACGCGAACTCCTACAATGAGCAGTTCTTC	CANADANSYNEQFF
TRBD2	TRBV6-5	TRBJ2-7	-	TGTGCCAGCCACGAGGTGGGCGGGAGTATTATTGAGCAGTACTTC	CASHEVGGSIIEQYF
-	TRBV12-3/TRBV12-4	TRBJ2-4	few	TGTGCCAGCAGCCCCGCGGGACTCGACTACAATGAGCAGTACTTC	CASSPAGLDYNEQYF
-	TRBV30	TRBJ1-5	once	TGTGCCTGGAGTTCGGGTGTCGAGCAGCCCCAGCATTTT	CAWSSGVEQPQHF
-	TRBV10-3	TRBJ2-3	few	TGTGCCATCAGTTTCGGGGGAGCGGGCACAGATACGCAGTATTTT	CAISFGGAGTDTQYF